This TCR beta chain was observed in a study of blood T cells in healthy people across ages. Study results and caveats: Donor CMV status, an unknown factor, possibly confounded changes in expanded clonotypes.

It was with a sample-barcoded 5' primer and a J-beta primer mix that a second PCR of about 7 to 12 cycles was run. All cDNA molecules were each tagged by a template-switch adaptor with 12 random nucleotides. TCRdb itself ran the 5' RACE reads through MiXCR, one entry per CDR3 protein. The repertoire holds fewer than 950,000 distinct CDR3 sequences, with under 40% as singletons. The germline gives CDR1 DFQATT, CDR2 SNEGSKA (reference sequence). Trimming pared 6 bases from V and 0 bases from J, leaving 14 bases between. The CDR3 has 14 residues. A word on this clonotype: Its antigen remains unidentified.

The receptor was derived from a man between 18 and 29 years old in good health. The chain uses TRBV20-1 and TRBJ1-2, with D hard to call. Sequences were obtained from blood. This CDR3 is CSAGGLLANYGYTF. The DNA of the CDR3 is TGCAGTGCGGGAGGCCTACTAGCTAACTATGGCTACACCTTC.